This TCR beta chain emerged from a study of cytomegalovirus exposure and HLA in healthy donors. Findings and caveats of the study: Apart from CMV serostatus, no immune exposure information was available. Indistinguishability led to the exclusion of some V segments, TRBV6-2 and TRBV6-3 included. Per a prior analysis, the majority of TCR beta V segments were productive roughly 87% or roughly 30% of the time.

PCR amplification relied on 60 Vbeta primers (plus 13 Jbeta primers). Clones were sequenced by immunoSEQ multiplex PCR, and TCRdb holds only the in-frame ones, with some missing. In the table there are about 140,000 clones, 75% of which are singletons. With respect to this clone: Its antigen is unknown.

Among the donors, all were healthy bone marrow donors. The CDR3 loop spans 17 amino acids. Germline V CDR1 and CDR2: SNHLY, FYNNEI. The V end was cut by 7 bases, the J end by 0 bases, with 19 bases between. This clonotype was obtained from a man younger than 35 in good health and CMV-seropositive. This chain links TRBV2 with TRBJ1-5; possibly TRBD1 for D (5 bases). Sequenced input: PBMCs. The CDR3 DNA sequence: TGTGCCAGCACTCTCCAGGGCGGGGGATATAGCAATCAGCCCCAGCATTTT. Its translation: CASTLQGGGYSNQPQHF.